This record looks at one T cell receptor (beta chain) sequence and its context. These data belong to a study of blood T cell repertoires in COVID-19. Study details: In each case, the material was cDNA or gDNA derived from T cells, B-cell-depleted T cells, or PBMCs.

Authors' processing steps: Amplification of reference gene primers provided the estimated nucleated cell counts. The table came from immunoSEQ multiplex PCR; TCRdb's copy has only in-frame clones and leaves some out. V and J calls and clone size follow that table, whereas D and trimming were derived from the DNA. The sample consists of 250,000 to 350,000 clones, approximately 90% of them appearing once. There are 15 residues in the CDR3. Germline V gene lookup returns CDR1 SGHTA and CDR2 FQGTGA. Losses at the gene ends were 5 bases for V and 1 base for J; bases not matched to a gene: 1. This clonotype was sampled from a woman aged 60-70 years with acute or convalescent COVID-19. The V call is TRBV7-3, the J call TRBJ2-3; 12 nucleotides agree with TRBD2. The sequenced material came from peripheral blood. As DNA, the CDR3 is TGTGCCAGCAGCCGGACTAGCGGGGGCACAGATACGCAGTATTTT. This encodes CASSRTSGGTDTQYF. The entire variable domain, with the rest obtained from reference TRBV7-3 and TRBJ2-3, is as follows: GAGVSQTPSNKVTEKGKYVELRCDPISGHTALYWYRQSLGQGPEFLIYFQGTGAADDSGLPNDRFFAVRPEGSVSTLKIQRTERGDSAVYLCASSRTSGGTDTQYFGPGTRLTVL.